The source of this T cell receptor (beta chain) is a study of cytomegalovirus exposure and HLA in healthy donors. PCR was performed using 60 Vbeta and 13 Jbeta primers. Profiled with immunoSEQ multiplex PCR; TCRdb holds only in-frame clones, not every one. The data contain about 120,000 clones, about 15% of them seen just once; the ten biggest clones take up about 2.6%. The CDR3 is 13 residues long. The germline gives CDR1 MNHEY, CDR2 SVGAGI. The V segment lost 4 bases and the J segment 12 bases; nucleotides outside the gene matches: 8. This receptor was identified in a female donor in good health and CMV-seropositive. The sample was PBMCs. The V and J genes are TRBV6-5 and TRBJ1-2, with 10 bases aligning to TRBD1. Here the CDR3 reads CASSFRTGGKDTF. The CDR3 bases are TGTGCCAGCAGTTTTAGGACAGGGGGTAAAGACACCTTC.